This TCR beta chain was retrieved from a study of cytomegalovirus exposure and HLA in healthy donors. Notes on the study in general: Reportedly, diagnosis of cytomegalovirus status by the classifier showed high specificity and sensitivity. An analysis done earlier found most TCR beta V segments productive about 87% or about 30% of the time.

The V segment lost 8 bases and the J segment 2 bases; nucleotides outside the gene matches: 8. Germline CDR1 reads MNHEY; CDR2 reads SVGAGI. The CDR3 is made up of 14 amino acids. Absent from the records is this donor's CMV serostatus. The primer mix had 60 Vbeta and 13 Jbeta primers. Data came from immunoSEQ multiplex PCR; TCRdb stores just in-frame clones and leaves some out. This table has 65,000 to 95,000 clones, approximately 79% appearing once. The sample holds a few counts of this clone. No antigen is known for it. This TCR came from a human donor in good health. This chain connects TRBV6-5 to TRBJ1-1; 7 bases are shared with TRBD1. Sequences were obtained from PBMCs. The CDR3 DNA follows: TGTGCCAGCGGGGAGACAGGGATTAACACTGAAGCTTTCTTT. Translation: CASGETGINTEAFF.